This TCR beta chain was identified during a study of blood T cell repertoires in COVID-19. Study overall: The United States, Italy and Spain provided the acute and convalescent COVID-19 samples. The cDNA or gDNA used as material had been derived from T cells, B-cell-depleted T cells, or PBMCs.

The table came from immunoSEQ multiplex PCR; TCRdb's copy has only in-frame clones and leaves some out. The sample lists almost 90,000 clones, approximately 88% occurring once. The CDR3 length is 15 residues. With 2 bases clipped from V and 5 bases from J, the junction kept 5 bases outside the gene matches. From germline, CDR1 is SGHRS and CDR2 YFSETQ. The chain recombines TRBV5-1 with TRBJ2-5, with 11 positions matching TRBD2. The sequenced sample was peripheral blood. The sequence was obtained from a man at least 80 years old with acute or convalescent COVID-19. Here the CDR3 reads CASSFSSGGPETQYF. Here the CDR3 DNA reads TGCGCCAGCAGCTTTTCTAGCGGGGGGCCGGAGACCCAGTACTTC.